These 15 T cell receptor beta chains came from one sample sequenced in a study of metastatic and nonmetastatic thyroid tumors. MiXCR re-clonotyped the PCR reads for TCRdb. The repertoire holds around 30,000 clones, with approximately 4% as singletons. Until they underwent thyroid surgery, no patient had received any treatment. What was sequenced was blood. The source is a female donor with papillary thyroid cancer or a benign thyroid nodule (not recorded which). Some clones in this sample may be carry-over from other donors' samples.

The chain employs TRBV6-1 and TRBJ1-1, with 7 positions matching TRBD1. The J segment lost 8 bases and the V segment lost 7 bases, leaving 7 bases of the junction unmatched. Germline V gene lookup returns CDR1 MNHNS and CDR2 SASEGT. This CDR3 is 12 amino acids long. The CDR3 loop reads CASMDRRGEAFF. CDR3 in DNA: TGTGCCAGCATGGACAGGCGGGGGGAAGCTTTCTTT.

This clone was observed at least ten times. V and J are TRBV7-9 and TRBJ1-2; D is unclear. V lost 4 bases and J 3 bases, leaving 12 bases between the germline ends. Germline V CDR1 and CDR2: SEHNR, FQNEAQ (reference sequence). The CDR3 extends over 14 amino acids. CDR3: CASSSSTGDYGYTF. The CDR3 DNA follows: TGTGCCAGCAGCTCTTCTACTGGCGACTATGGCTACACCTTC.

This clone was seen at least ten times. CDR3 sequence reads: CASSRQGRLWGYTF. CDR3 bases: TGTGCCAGCAGCCGACAGGGAAGGTTGTGGGGCTACACCTTC. The rearrangement uses TRBV6-1 and TRBJ1-2, with TRBD1 identical over 7 bases. Per germline, CDR1 MNHNS and CDR2 SASEGT. V was clipped by 6 bases and J by 8 bases; unmatched bases: 12. This CDR3 has 14 amino acids.

This clone was observed a handful of times. The chain uses TRBV3-1 and TRBJ1-2; the D is unclear. Germline V CDR1 and CDR2: LGHDT, YNNKEL (reference sequence). V lost 2 bases, J lost 4 bases, and 8 bases lay in between. The CDR3 has 13 residues. The CDR3 DNA reads TGTGCCAGCAGCCAACGGGTGGCCTATGGCTACACCTTC. As protein: CASSQRVAYGYTF.

This clone was detected a few times. The gene calls are TRBV11-2 and TRBJ2-7; TRBD1 is a possible D gene (6 bases). The CDR3 sequence is 13 residues long. Trimming removed 5 bases at V and 3 bases at J, with 11 bases between. CDR1 and CDR2 from the germline V gene are SGHAT and FQNNGV. Here the CDR3 reads CASSPGAGYEQYF. In DNA, the CDR3 is TGTGCCAGCAGCCCAGGGGCGGGCTACGAGCAGTACTTC.

This clone was seen at least ten times. This chain joins TRBV20-1 and TRBJ2-3, with D possibly TRBD2 on 6 matching bases. The CDR3 sequence is 15 residues long. Trimming stripped 4 bases from V and 3 bases from J, with 17 bases between. The V gene's germline CDR1 is DFQATT and CDR2 SNEGSKA (reference sequence). The CDR3 is CSAIGDLAATDTQYF. In DNA, the CDR3 is TGCAGTGCTATCGGGGACTTAGCAGCTACAGATACGCAGTATTTT.

The CDR3 DNA reads as TGCAGTGCTAGAGGGGTAGGAATGAACACCGGGGAGCTGTTTTTT. This codes for CSARGVGMNTGELFF. The V and J genes are TRBV20-1 and TRBJ2-2; D gene ambiguous. Germline V gene lookup returns CDR1 DFQATT and CDR2 SNEGSKA (reference sequence). Trimming pared 1 base from V and 1 base from J, leaving 10 bases between. There are 15 residues in the CDR3.

This clone was seen only a few times. A read error is possible here, since a much larger clone lies one base away. The J gene is TRBJ2-3, the V gene TRBV29-1, with TRBD1 as a possible D gene (5 bases). CDR3 size: 12 residues. The germline V gene has CDR1 SQVTM and CDR2 ANQGSEA. The CDR3 region has the DNA TGCAGCGTTCAGGGTATCACATATACGCAGTATTTT. This gives the protein CSVQGITYTQYF.

This clone was detected many times. The chain recombines TRBV7-3 with TRBJ2-2, with 11 bases aligning to TRBD1. CDR1 and CDR2 from the germline V gene are SGHTA and FQGTGA. The CDR3 is 16 amino acids. V shed 6 bases, J shed 3 bases, and the junction held 6 bases outside the gene matches. The CDR3 nucleotides read TGTGCCAGCAGTTCGGGACAGGGGGAGGACACCGGGGAGCTGTTTTTT. Protein sequence: CASSSGQGEDTGELFF.

A few counts support this clone. One end of the junction fails to match germline, which may point to a read error. The rearrangement joins TRBV19 to TRBJ2-3; 7 positions match TRBD2. Per the germline V gene, CDR1 is LNHDA and CDR2 is SQIVND (reference sequence). The CDR3 extends over 14 amino acids. The CDR3, as DNA: TGTGCCAGTACCACCTGGGAGGGCACAGGTACGCAGTATTTT. Amino acid sequence: CASTTWEGTGTQYF.

The sample holds many counts of this clone. The chain combines TRBV20-1 with TRBJ1-2, with TRBD1 matching 11 bases. The CDR3 extends over 16 amino acids. V gave up 4 bases and J gave up 8 bases; unmatched junction bases: 15. The germline V gene encodes CDR1 DFQATT and CDR2 SNEGSKA (reference sequence). As DNA, the CDR3 is TGCAGTGCTACGCCCCTGGACAGGGGGCTTCCGAGAGGCTACACCTTC. Translated, it gives CSATPLDRGLPRGYTF.

This clone was observed many times. The chain uses TRBV12-5 and TRBJ1-5; 8 positions match TRBD1. The CDR3 covers 15 residues. With 7 bases clipped from V and 4 bases from J, the junction kept 9 bases outside the gene matches. The germline gives CDR1 LGHNT, CDR2 FRNRAP. CDR3 loop: CASVTDRGGNQPQHF. The CDR3 DNA sequence: TGTGCTAGTGTTACCGACAGGGGAGGGAATCAGCCCCAGCATTTT.

The table lists this clone with many counts. The V call is TRBV11-2, the J call TRBJ2-1; 7 bases are shared with TRBD1. This CDR3 comprises 13 residues. Germline assignment: CDR1 SGHAT and CDR2 FQNNGV. V lost 1 base to trimming and J lost 10 bases; unmatched junction nucleotides: 4. The CDR3 DNA reads TGTGCCAGCAGCTTAGCACCGGGACAGGAGCAGTTCTTC. This translates into CASSLAPGQEQFF.

This clone occurred a few times. The chain joins TRBV28 to TRBJ2-7; D tentatively reads TRBD1 or TRBD2 (5 bases each). CDR1 is MDHEN, CDR2 SYDVKM, per germline. The CDR3 spans 12 residues. The CDR3 region has the DNA TGTGCAAATGGGGGTGTAGATCGAGAGCAGTACTTC. The encoded protein is CANGGVDREQYF.

By sample share, this clone is medium-sized. The J gene is TRBJ2-7, the V gene TRBV28, with a tentative D call TRBD2 (6 bases). This CDR3 is built from 15 residues. Deletions cut 7 bases from V and 1 base from J, with 17 bases between. From germline, CDR1 is MDHEN and CDR2 SYDVKM. The CDR3 spells CASIPRGGTSYEQYF. CDR3 sequence (DNA): TGTGCCAGCATCCCAAGGGGAGGCACGTCCTACGAGCAGTACTTC.